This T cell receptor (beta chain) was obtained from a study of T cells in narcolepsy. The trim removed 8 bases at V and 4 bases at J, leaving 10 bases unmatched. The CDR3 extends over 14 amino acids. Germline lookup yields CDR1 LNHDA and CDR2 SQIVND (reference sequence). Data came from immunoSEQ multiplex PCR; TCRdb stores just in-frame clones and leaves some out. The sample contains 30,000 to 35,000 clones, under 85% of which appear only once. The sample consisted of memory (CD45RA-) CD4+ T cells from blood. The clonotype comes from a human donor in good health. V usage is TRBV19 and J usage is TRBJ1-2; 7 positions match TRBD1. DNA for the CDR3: TGTGCCAGTGGGGTTGACAGGGAGATCTATGGCTACACCTTC. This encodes CASGVDREIYGYTF.